The rows below give T cell receptor beta chains drawn from one sample of a study of tumour-infiltrating T cells in Burkitt lymphoma. Produced via immunoSEQ multiplex PCR; TCRdb's table is partial and in-frame only. The table includes 43,000 or so clones, roughly 30% detected once. The specimen was tumor tissue. The receptors originated from a human donor with Burkitt lymphoma. The CDR3 runs from the conserved cysteine through the conserved F or W. A D gene is named only where the DNA matches it firmly. Some rows mark clone size as missing; the rest say once, few, many or name a class of expanded clone.

v_call,d_call,clone_size,j_call,cdr3_aa,cdr3_nt
TRBV4-1,-,-,TRBJ1-4,CASSRGVANEKLFF,TGCGCCAGCAGCCGGGGGGTGGCTAATGAAAAACTGTTTTTT
TRBV7-2,TRBD2,-,TRBJ2-3,CAMAGGPTDTQYF,TGTGCCATGGCGGGGGGCCCCACAGATACGCAGTATTTT
TRBV4-1,TRBD2,-,TRBJ2-5,CASSRVDSGRETQYF,TGCGCCAGCAGCCGAGTTGATAGCGGGCGGGAGACCCAGTACTTC
TRBV18,-,few,TRBJ2-2,CASSPLGSNTGELFF,TGTGCCAGCTCACCACTGGGCTCGAACACCGGGGAGCTGTTTTTT
TRBV4-1,-,few,TRBJ2-2,CASSQGSGGELFF,TGCGCCAGCAGCCAAGGCTCCGGGGGGGAGCTGTTTTTT
TRBV6-5,-,-,TRBJ1-6,CASSYRGQNSPLHF,TGTGCCAGCAGTTACAGGGGACAAAATTCACCCCTCCACTTT
TRBV15,-,-,TRBJ2-1,CATSRDRVAGREQFF,TGTGCCACCAGCAGAGATCGGGTCGCGGGCAGAGAGCAGTTCTTC
TRBV4-1,-,few,TRBJ2-7,CASSLDPGRSYEQYF,TGCGCCAGCAGCCTCGACCCCGGACGTTCCTACGAGCAGTACTTC
TRBV5-1,-,few,TRBJ1-2,CASSFGAGYGYTF,TGCGCCAGCAGCTTTGGGGCAGGCTATGGCTACACCTTC
TRBV7-6,TRBD2,once,TRBJ2-2,CASSPYGGDTGELLF,TGTGCCAGCAGCCCCTACGGGGGGGACACCGGGGAGCTGCTTTTT
TRBV27,-,-,TRBJ2-3,CAAGWGWDTDTQYF,TGTGCCGCCGGTTGGGGGTGGGACACAGATACGCAGTATTTT
TRBV6-5,TRBD2,-,TRBJ2-1,CASSSWGGNEQFF,TGTGCCAGCAGTTCCTGGGGGGGCAATGAGCAGTTCTTC
TRBV4-1,-,-,TRBJ1-3,CASSQVGRVRSGNTIYF,TGCGCCAGCAGCCAAGTTGGCAGGGTACGCTCTGGAAACACCATATATTTT
TRBV2,-,few,TRBJ1-2,CASSDDGGYGYTF,TGTGCCAGCAGTGACGACGGGGGCTATGGCTACACCTTC
TRBV4-2,-,-,TRBJ1-5,CASSQDQRGKGNQPQHF,TGTGCCAGCAGCCAAGATCAGAGGGGGAAGGGCAATCAGCCCCAGCATTTT
TRBV5-1,-,-,TRBJ1-4,CASSSGQINEKLFF,TGCGCCAGCAGCTCCGGACAGATTAATGAAAAACTGTTTTTT
TRBV15,TRBD2,few,TRBJ2-5,CATSRVNPGGVETQYF,TGTGCCACCAGCAGAGTCAATCCGGGGGGGGTAGAGACCCAGTACTTC